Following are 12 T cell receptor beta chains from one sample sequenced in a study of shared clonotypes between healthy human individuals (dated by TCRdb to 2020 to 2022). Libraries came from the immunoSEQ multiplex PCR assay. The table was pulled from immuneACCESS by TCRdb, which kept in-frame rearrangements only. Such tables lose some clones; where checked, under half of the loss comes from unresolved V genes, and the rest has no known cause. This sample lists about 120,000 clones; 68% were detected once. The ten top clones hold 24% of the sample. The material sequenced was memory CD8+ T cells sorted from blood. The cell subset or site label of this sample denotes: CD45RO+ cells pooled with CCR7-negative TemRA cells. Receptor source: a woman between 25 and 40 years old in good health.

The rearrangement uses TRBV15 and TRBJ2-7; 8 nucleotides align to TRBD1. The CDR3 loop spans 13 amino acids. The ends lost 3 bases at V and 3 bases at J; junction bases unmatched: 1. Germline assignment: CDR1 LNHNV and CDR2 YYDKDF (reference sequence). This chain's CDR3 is CATSSGQGYEQYF. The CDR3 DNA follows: TGTGCCACCAGCAGTGGACAGGGCTACGAGCAGTACTTC.

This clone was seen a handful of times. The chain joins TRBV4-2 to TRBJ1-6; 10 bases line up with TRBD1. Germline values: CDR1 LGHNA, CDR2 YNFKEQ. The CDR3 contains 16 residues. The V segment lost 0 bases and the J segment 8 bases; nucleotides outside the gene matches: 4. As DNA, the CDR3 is TGTGCCAGCAGCCAAGATCCCGGACAGGGGGATTCACCCCTCCACTTT. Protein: CASSQDPGQGDSPLHF.

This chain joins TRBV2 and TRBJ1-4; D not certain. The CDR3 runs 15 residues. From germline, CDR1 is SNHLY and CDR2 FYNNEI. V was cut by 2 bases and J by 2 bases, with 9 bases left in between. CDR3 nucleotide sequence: TGTGCCAGCAGTGAATTTGTGGCTACTAATGAAAAACTGTTTTTT. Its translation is CASSEFVATNEKLFF.

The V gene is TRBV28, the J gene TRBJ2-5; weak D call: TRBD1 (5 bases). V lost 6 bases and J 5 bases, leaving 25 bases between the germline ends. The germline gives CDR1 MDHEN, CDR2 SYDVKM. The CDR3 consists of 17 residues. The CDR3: CASSKLGAEVLAETQYF. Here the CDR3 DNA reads TGTGCCAGCAGCAAGCTTGGGGCTGAGGTTTTGGCGGAGACCCAGTACTTC.

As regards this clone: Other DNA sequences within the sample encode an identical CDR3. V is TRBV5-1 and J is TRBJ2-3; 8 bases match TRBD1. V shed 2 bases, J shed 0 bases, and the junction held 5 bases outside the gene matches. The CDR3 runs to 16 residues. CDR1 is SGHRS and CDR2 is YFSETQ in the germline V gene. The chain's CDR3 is CASSLGQGASTDTQYF. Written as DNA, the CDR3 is TGCGCCAGCAGCTTAGGACAGGGAGCTAGCACAGATACGCAGTATTTT.

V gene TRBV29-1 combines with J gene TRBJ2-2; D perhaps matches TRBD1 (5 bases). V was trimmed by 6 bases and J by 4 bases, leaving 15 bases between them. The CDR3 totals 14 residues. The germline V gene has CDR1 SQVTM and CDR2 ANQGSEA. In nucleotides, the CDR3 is TGCAGCGTAGAAAAAGGGGCAGCCACCGGGGAGCTGTTTTTT. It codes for CSVEKGAATGELFF.

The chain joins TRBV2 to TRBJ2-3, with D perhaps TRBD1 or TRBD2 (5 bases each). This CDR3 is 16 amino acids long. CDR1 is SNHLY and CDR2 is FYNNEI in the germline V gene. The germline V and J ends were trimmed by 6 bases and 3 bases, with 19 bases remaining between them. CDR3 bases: TGTGCCAGCAGCAATGACGTCGGGGCGCCAACAGATACGCAGTATTTT. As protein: CASSNDVGAPTDTQYF.

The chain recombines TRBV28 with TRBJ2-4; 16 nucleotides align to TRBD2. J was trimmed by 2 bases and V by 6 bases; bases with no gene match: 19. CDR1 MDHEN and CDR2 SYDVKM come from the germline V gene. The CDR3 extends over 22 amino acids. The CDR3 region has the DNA TGTGCCAGCAGCTTGGGGACTAGCGGGAGGGCCGAAGTCGTACTAACCAAAAACATTCAGTACTTC. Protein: CASSLGTSGRAEVVLTKNIQYF.

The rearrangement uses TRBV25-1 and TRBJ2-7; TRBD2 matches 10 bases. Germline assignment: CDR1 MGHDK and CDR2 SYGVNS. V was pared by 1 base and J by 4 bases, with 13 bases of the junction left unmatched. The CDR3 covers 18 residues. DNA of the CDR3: TGTGCCAGCAGTGAATCGGCTAGCGGGAGCGGTCTGCAATACGAGCAGTACTTC. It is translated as CASSESASGSGLQYEQYF.

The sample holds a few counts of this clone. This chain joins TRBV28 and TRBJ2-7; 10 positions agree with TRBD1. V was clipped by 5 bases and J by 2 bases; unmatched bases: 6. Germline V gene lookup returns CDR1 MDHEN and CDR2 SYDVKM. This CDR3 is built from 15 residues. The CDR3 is CASSLPGTGAYEQYF. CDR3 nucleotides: TGTGCCAGCAGTCTACCCGGGACAGGGGCCTACGAGCAGTACTTC.

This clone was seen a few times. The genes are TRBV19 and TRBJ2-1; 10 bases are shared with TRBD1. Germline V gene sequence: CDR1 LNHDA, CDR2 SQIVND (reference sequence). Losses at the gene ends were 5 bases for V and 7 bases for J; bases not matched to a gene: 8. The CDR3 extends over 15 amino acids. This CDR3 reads CASSAGQGSWNEQFF. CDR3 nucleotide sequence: TGTGCCAGTAGTGCGGGACAGGGGTCTTGGAATGAGCAGTTCTTC.

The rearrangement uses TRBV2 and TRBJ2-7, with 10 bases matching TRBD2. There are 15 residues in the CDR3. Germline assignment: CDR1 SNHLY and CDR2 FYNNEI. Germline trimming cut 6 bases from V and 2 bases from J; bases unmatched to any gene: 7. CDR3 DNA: TGTGCCAGCAGAATAGGGACTAGCGTGACCTACGAGCAGTACTTC. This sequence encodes CASRIGTSVTYEQYF.